A single sample gave rise to the 16 T cell receptor beta chains below, sequenced in a study of T cells in localized non-small cell lung cancer. Clones were sequenced by immunoSEQ multiplex PCR, and TCRdb holds only the in-frame ones, with some missing. The data hold tens of thousands of clones, with around 80% observed a single time. Sequencing used peripheral blood, obtained before any cancer treatment. The origin of the receptors is a male donor older than 55 with stage II squamous cell lung carcinoma.

A single count supports this clone. The V call is TRBV14, the J call TRBJ2-2; 7 bases agree with TRBD2. This CDR3 has 15 amino acids. The V segment lost 1 base and the J segment 4 bases; nucleotides outside the gene matches: 3. Germline V CDR1 and CDR2: SGHDN, FVKESK. In nucleotides, the CDR3 is TGTGCCAGCAGCCAAGTTACTAGCGTCACCGGGGAGCTGTTTTTT. Translated, it gives CASSQVTSVTGELFF.

This clone appeared a few times. The rearrangement links TRBV5-6 to TRBJ1-1; TRBD1 might be the D (6 bases). Trimming shortened V by 2 bases and J by 1 base, and 15 bases separated the two germline ends. Germline CDR1 reads SGHDT; CDR2 reads YYEEEE. The length of the CDR3 is 16 residues. DNA for the CDR3: TGTGCCAGCAGCTTTCTACTCCAGGGGACGAACACTGAAGCTTTCTTT. The encoded protein is CASSFLLQGTNTEAFF.

The V and J genes are TRBV2 and TRBJ2-7; 7 nucleotides align to TRBD2. CDR1 and CDR2 from the germline V gene are SNHLY and FYNNEI. The CDR3 loop spans 13 amino acids. Trimming cost V 10 bases and J 4 bases; bases outside gene matches: 10. CDR3 protein: CATKLAPSYEQYF. CDR3 sequence (DNA): TGTGCCACCAAACTAGCGCCGTCGTACGAGCAGTACTTC. Looking up the rest from reference TRBV2 and TRBJ2-7 gives the full variable domain: EPEVTQTPSHQVTQMGQEVILRCVPISNHLYFYWYRQILGQKVEFLVSFYNNEISEKSEIFDDQFSVERPDGSNFTLKIRSTKLEDSAMYFCATKLAPSYEQYFGPGTRLTVT.

This sequence joins TRBV5-6 and TRBJ1-1; possibly TRBD1 for D (5 bases). The CDR3 is 16 residues long. CDR1 and CDR2 from the germline V gene are SGHDT and YYEEEE. With 0 bases removed from V and 5 bases from J, the gap between germline ends came to 17 bases. The chain's CDR3 is CASSLEGRGGGTEAFF. CDR3 sequence (DNA): TGTGCCAGCAGCTTGGAGGGCCGAGGTGGGGGGACTGAAGCTTTCTTT.

The genes are TRBV19 and TRBJ2-1; 7 nucleotides line up with TRBD2. This CDR3 has 16 amino acids. V was pared by 5 bases and J by 6 bases, with 13 bases of the junction left unmatched. Per germline, CDR1 LNHDA and CDR2 SQIVND (reference sequence). The CDR3 DNA reads TGTGCCAGTAGTGAGGGTGGGAGGGCCCTCGTCAATGAGCAGTTCTTC. It codes for CASSEGGRALVNEQFF.

The chain has TRBV14 and TRBJ2-5; 7 bases align to TRBD1. V was pared by 5 bases and J by 1 base, with 4 bases of the junction left unmatched. This CDR3 has 14 amino acids. Germline CDR1 SGHDN, CDR2 FVKESK. The CDR3 loop is CASSRQGFQETQYF. The CDR3 nucleotides read TGTGCCAGCAGCAGACAGGGATTCCAAGAGACCCAGTACTTC.

V usage is TRBV10-3 and J usage is TRBJ2-3, with D unresolved. The CDR3 totals 13 residues. Trimming stripped 3 bases from V and 1 base from J, with 5 bases between. Germline V gene sequence: CDR1 ENHRY, CDR2 SYGVKD. The chain's CDR3 is CAISEIRTDTQYF. For the CDR3, the DNA is TGTGCCATCAGTGAAATCCGCACAGATACGCAGTATTTT.

This rearrangement joins TRBV10-3 to TRBJ1-2, with D perhaps TRBD1 (6 bases). In germline, CDR1 is ENHRY, CDR2 SYGVKD. The V end was cut by 10 bases, the J end by 2 bases, with 14 bases between. The CDR3 covers 13 residues. Here the CDR3 reads CASGTSGNYGYTF. The CDR3 bases are TGTGCCAGCGGGACATCAGGAAACTATGGCTACACCTTC.

V and J are TRBV5-1 and TRBJ2-3; 8 nucleotides match TRBD1. Germline V gene sequence: CDR1 SGHRS, CDR2 YFSETQ. The V segment lost 0 bases and the J segment 1 base; nucleotides outside the gene matches: 1. CDR3 length: 15 residues. CDR3 bases: TGCGCCAGCAGCTTGGGGGGACAGGGCACAGATACGCAGTATTTT. Translated, it gives CASSLGGQGTDTQYF. Full variable domain (outside the CDR3, taken from reference TRBV5-1 and TRBJ2-3): KAGVTQTPRYLIKTRGQQVTLSCSPISGHRSVSWYQQTPGQGLQFLFEYFSETQRNKGNFPGRFSGRQFSNSRSEMNVSTLELGDSALYLCASSLGGQGTDTQYFGPGTRLTVL.

The sample holds a few counts of this clone. The chain employs TRBV27 and TRBJ1-2, with D possibly being TRBD1 (5 bases). The CDR3 totals 15 residues. Trimming shortened V by 2 bases and J by 0 bases, and 10 bases separated the two germline ends. Germline CDR1 is MNHEY and CDR2 is SMNVEV (reference sequence). CDR3 coding DNA: TGTGCCAGCAGTTTAAACAGGCTATCTAACTATGGCTACACCTTC. This gives the protein CASSLNRLSNYGYTF.

This clone came up once. The chain carries TRBV7-9 and TRBJ2-3; D uncertain. The CDR3 runs 12 residues. Germline-derived CDR1 and CDR2 are SEHNR and FQNEAQ (reference sequence). Trimming pared 5 bases from V and 6 bases from J, leaving 9 bases between. The DNA of the CDR3 is TGTGCCAGCAGCCTCTGGACGGATACGCAGTATTTT. Its protein is CASSLWTDTQYF.

This clone was observed once. The rearrangement joins TRBV7-9 to TRBJ2-3, with 8 bases identical to TRBD2. This CDR3 contains 16 residues. Per germline, CDR1 SEHNR and CDR2 FQNEAQ (reference sequence). V was pared by 5 bases and J by 5 bases, with 12 bases of the junction left unmatched. In nucleotides, the CDR3 is TGTGCCAGCAGCCCCGGGGGGGGCAGGAGGGAAGATACGCAGTATTTT. It yields the protein CASSPGGGRREDTQYF.

This clone was detected only a few times. The chain carries TRBV6-1 and TRBJ1-5; D is unclear. Germline CDR1 reads MNHNS; CDR2 reads SASEGT. The V gene lost 7 bases and the J gene lost 0 bases, with 13 bases spanning the gap. This CDR3 comprises 15 residues. DNA for the CDR3: TGTGCCAGCATTTTAGGTGTGAATAGCAATCAGCCCCAGCATTTT. Its translation is CASILGVNSNQPQHF.

This clone was found a few times. The rearrangement links TRBV27 to TRBJ2-2; no clear D. With 0 bases removed from V and 2 bases from J, the gap between germline ends came to 4 bases. In germline, CDR1 is MNHEY, CDR2 SMNVEV (reference sequence). This CDR3 has 14 amino acids. CDR3 nucleotide sequence: TGTGCCAGCAGTTTATCTTTTAACACCGGGGAGCTGTTTTTT. This codes for CASSLSFNTGELFF.

In its sample, this clone was seen many times. The chain recombines TRBV6-1 with TRBJ1-1; 9 bases are shared with TRBD1. Germline V CDR1 and CDR2: MNHNS, SASEGT. J gave up 7 bases and V 5 bases, and 5 bases lay outside the gene matches. The CDR3 has 13 residues. DNA for the CDR3: TGTGCCAGCAGTCGGACAGGGGTCGTTGAAGCTTTCTTT. This encodes CASSRTGVVEAFF.

Here the CDR3 DNA reads TGCGCCAGCAGCCTCAGGGGGCTTGAAAAACTGTTTTTT. Its protein product is CASSLRGLEKLFF. The rearrangement joins TRBV5-1 to TRBJ1-4; 8 bases agree with TRBD1. CDR1 SGHRS and CDR2 YFSETQ come from the germline V gene. The V gene end was trimmed by 4 bases and the J gene end by 7 bases; junction bases not matched to a gene: 3. The CDR3 has 13 residues.